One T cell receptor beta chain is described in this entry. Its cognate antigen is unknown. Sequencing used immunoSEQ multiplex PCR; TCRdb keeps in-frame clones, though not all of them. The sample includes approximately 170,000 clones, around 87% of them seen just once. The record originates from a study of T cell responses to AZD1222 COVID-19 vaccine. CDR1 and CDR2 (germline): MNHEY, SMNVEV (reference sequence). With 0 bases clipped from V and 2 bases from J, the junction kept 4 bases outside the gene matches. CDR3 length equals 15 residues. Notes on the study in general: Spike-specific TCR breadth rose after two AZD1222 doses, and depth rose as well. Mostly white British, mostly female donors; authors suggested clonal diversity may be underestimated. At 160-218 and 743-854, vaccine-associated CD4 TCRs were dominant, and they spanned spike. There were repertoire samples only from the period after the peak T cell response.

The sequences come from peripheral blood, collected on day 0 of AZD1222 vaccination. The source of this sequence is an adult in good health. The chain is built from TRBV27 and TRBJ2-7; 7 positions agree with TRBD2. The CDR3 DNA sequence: TGTGCCAGCAGTTTATCCAGCGGGGCTACCTACGAGCAGTACTTC. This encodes CASSLSSGATYEQYF.